The source of this T cell receptor beta chain is a study of vaccination effects on CD4 cells after COVID-19. Background on the study: Viral peptide pools were used in the ViraFEST assay to expand antigen-specific CD4+ T cells, and sequencing came afterward. After two million PBMC were placed in each well, they were cultured with approximately 10 IU/ml IL-2 and 10 ug/ml peptides.

Germline V gene lookup returns CDR1 PRHDT and CDR2 FYEKMQ (reference sequence). The CDR3 loop spans 13 amino acids. Trimming removed 4 bases from V and 10 bases from J, with 14 bases in between. Notes on the study in general: The study found marked clonal contraction of infection- and vaccine-induced clones late after vaccination.

TCRdb's table, derived via immunoSEQ multiplex PCR, lists solely in-frame clones and lacks some. Among 37,000 or so clones, about 70% were seen once, and the ten largest hold 3%. The culture ran for around nine days before CD4+ T cells were isolated. Nobody among the vaccine recipients had prior SARS-CoV-2 infection (nucleocapsid antibodies were negative). This clone has just one count. Antigen unknown. This chain joins TRBV13 and TRBJ2-1, with D maybe TRBD1 (6 bases). This clonotype originated in a human donor who received a COVID-19 vaccine. The sequencing used CD4+ T cells from PBMCs cultured without peptide, collected before COVID-19 vaccination. The CDR3 DNA follows: TGTGCCAGCAGCTCCCCGTGGACAGCAGAGCAGTTCTTC. Its translation is CASSSPWTAEQFF. Complete variable domain (other parts from reference TRBV13 and TRBJ2-1): AAGVIQSPRHLIKEKRETATLKCYPIPRHDTVYWYQQGPGQDPQFLISFYEKMQSDKGSIPDRFSAQQFSDYHSELNMSSLELGDSALYFCASSSPWTAEQFFGPGTRLTVL.